Listed below are T cell receptor beta chains from one sample, sequenced in a study of blood T cell repertoires in COVID-19. The assay was immunoSEQ multiplex PCR, and TCRdb's table has in-frame clones only and misses some. Of approximately 210,000 clones listed, 80% to 90% are singletons. The sample comprised peripheral blood. The receptors stem from a woman in her fifties or sixties with active or convalescent COVID-19. CDR3s include the opening cysteine and the closing phenylalanine or tryptophan. A D gene is named only where the DNA matches it firmly. Where a row states a size, it is once, few, many or the class of an expanded clone; other rows omit it.

J gene	D gene	clone size	V gene	CDR3 protein	CDR3 DNA
TRBJ2-4	TRBD2	-	TRBV2	CASPPSGQGNIQYF	TGTGCCAGCCCTCCTAGCGGGCAGGGAAACATTCAGTACTTC
TRBJ1-2	TRBD1	-	TRBV15	CATSTRTGGRGGYTF	TGTGCCACCAGCACCAGGACAGGGGGCAGGGGTGGCTACACCTTC
TRBJ2-3	-	once	TRBV5-4	CASSLLSGGTDTQYF	TGTGCCAGCAGCTTACTTTCGGGGGGCACAGATACGCAGTATTTT
TRBJ2-5	-	few	TRBV6-5	CAARTVGTQYF	TGTGCCGCCAGGACAGTCGGGACCCAGTACTTC
TRBJ1-1	TRBD1	-	TRBV5-6	CASSLGRDRDYAEAFF	TGTGCCAGCAGCTTGGGCCGGGACAGGGATTACGCTGAAGCTTTCTTT
TRBJ2-7	-	-	TRBV14	CASSQSLGGSYEQYF	TGTGCCAGCAGCCAAAGTCTAGGAGGCTCCTACGAGCAGTACTTC
TRBJ2-1	TRBD1	once	TRBV7-6	CASSLSGTGAYNEQFF	TGTGCCAGCAGCTTATCCGGGACAGGGGCCTACAATGAGCAGTTCTTC
TRBJ1-2	-	-	TRBV28	CASSPAANYGYTF	TGTGCCAGCAGCCCCGCAGCTAACTATGGCTACACCTTC
TRBJ2-5	TRBD1	once	TRBV19	CASSIGTGFETQYF	TGTGCCAGTAGTATTGGGACAGGGTTCGAGACCCAGTACTTC
TRBJ2-3	TRBD2	-	TRBV5-1	CASSLLAGGPSHTQYF	TGCGCCAGCAGCCTCTTAGCGGGAGGGCCTTCACATACGCAGTATTTT
TRBJ2-1	-	few	TRBV24-1	CATSDSRGAKHEQFF	TGTGCCACCAGTGATTCTCGCGGGGCGAAACATGAGCAGTTCTTC
TRBJ2-1	TRBD1	-	TRBV28	CASSARDRGYNEQFF	TGTGCCAGCAGTGCGCGGGACAGGGGGTACAATGAGCAGTTCTTC
TRBJ1-2	-	once	TRBV29-1	CSVADPMVHTF	TGCAGCGTAGCGGACCCGATGGTCCACACCTTC
TRBJ2-4	-	-	TRBV6-1	CASTGGLAKNIQYF	TGTGCCAGCACCGGGGGTCTAGCCAAAAACATTCAGTACTTC
TRBJ2-5	-	-	TRBV7-9	CASSPEAKETQYF	TGTGCCAGCAGCCCTGAGGCTAAAGAGACCCAGTACTTC
TRBJ2-5	-	-	TRBV5-4	CASSLGGTYQETQYF	TGTGCCAGCAGCTTAGGAGGGACGTACCAAGAGACCCAGTACTTC
TRBJ2-7	TRBD1	-	TRBV3-1/TRBV3-2	CASSPAGTGGVEQYF	TGTGCCAGCAGCCCAGCCGGGACAGGGGGCGTCGAGCAGTACTTC
TRBJ2-6	-	once	TRBV3-1/TRBV3-2	CASSQQGGRANVLTF	TGTGCCAGCAGCCAACAGGGAGGAAGGGCCAACGTCCTGACTTTC
TRBJ2-2	TRBD2	few	TRBV30	CAWAGGTSMSGELFF	TGTGCCTGGGCGGGGGGGACTAGCATGTCCGGGGAGCTGTTTTTT
TRBJ1-6	TRBD1	-	TRBV25-1	CASSALTGGRNSPLHF	TGTGCCAGCAGTGCGCTGACAGGGGGTAGGAATTCACCCCTCCACTTT
TRBJ1-2	-	-	TRBV27	CASSLSPPPTGFYGYTF	TGTGCCAGCAGTTTATCGCCCCCCCCCACAGGGTTCTATGGCTACACCTTC
TRBJ1-1	-	-	TRBV13	CASSPALGPMNTEAFF	TGTGCCAGCAGCCCGGCCTTGGGGCCTATGAACACTGAAGCTTTCTTT
TRBJ2-3	-	-	TRBV12-5	CASGLGREADTQYF	TGTGCTAGTGGCCTCGGCAGGGAAGCAGATACGCAGTATTTT
TRBJ2-4	-	-	TRBV10-3	CAISDRGLAKNIQYF	TGTGCCATCAGTGACCGGGGTCTAGCCAAAAACATTCAGTACTTC
TRBJ2-1	-	-	TRBV3-1/TRBV3-2	CASSQVAREQFF	TGTGCCAGCAGCCAAGTTGCGAGGGAGCAGTTCTTC
TRBJ1-1	TRBD1	-	TRBV5-1	CASSKGTGNTEAFF	TGCGCCAGCAGCAAGGGGACAGGGAACACTGAAGCTTTCTTT
TRBJ2-1	TRBD2	-	TRBV2	CASSGLAGGSYNEQFF	TGTGCCAGCAGTGGGCTAGCGGGAGGCTCCTACAATGAGCAGTTCTTC
TRBJ1-1	-	-	TRBV3-1/TRBV3-2	CASSQDGRQVVNTEAFF	TGTGCCAGCAGCCAAGACGGCAGGCAGGTAGTGAACACTGAAGCTTTCTTT
TRBJ1-1	-	-	TRBV9	CASSVTQGSEAFF	TGTGCCAGCAGCGTTACGCAGGGGTCCGAAGCTTTCTTT
TRBJ2-3	TRBD1	-	TRBV12-5	CASGLGTGGDTQYF	TGTGCTAGTGGTTTGGGTACAGGGGGAGATACGCAGTATTTT
TRBJ2-1	TRBD2	-	TRBV29-1	CSVTASGEEQFF	TGCAGCGTTACTGCTAGCGGGGAGGAGCAGTTCTTC
TRBJ1-2	-	-	TRBV30	CAWSGHSYGYTF	TGTGCCTGGAGTGGCCATAGCTATGGCTACACCTTC
TRBJ1-2	-	-	TRBV6-5	CASSRGLGGGYTF	TGTGCCAGCAGTCGAGGTTTGGGAGGCGGCTACACCTTC
TRBJ2-1	TRBD1	-	TRBV20-1	CSASRTGGLDEQFF	TGCAGTGCTAGTAGGACAGGGGGTTTAGATGAGCAGTTCTTC
TRBJ2-2	TRBD2	-	TRBV29-1	CSVRGLAGGPGELFF	TGCAGCGTCCGTGGACTAGCGGGGGGGCCCGGGGAGCTGTTTTTT
TRBJ2-6	TRBD1	-	TRBV5-1	CASSSDRGDRRGANVLTF	TGCGCCAGCAGCTCGGACAGGGGAGATCGACGTGGGGCCAACGTCCTGACTTTC
TRBJ2-3	-	-	TRBV6-5	CASSQQGRKTDTQYF	TGTGCCAGCTCCCAACAGGGGAGGAAAACAGATACGCAGTATTTT
TRBJ1-2	TRBD1	-	TRBV28	CASSFNRGGYTF	TGTGCCAGCAGTTTCAACAGGGGCGGCTACACCTTC
TRBJ1-3	TRBD1	-	TRBV3-1/TRBV3-2	CASSRDSRSGNTIYF	TGTGCCAGCAGCCGGGACAGCCGCTCTGGAAACACCATATATTTT
TRBJ1-2	TRBD1	-	TRBV6-5	CASSYTGGDGYTF	TGTGCCAGCAGTTACACAGGGGGAGATGGCTACACCTTC
TRBJ1-3	-	-	TRBV25-1	CASTGFSGNTIYF	TGTGCCAGCACAGGATTCTCTGGAAACACCATATATTTT
TRBJ1-3	TRBD1	-	TRBV28	CASSSDRGPGNTIYF	TGTGCCAGCAGTAGCGACAGGGGGCCAGGAAACACCATATATTTT
TRBJ1-5	-	-	TRBV4-1	CASSLGPSNQPQHF	TGCGCCAGCAGCCTTGGGCCAAGCAATCAGCCCCAGCATTTT
TRBJ1-5	-	-	TRBV6-5	CASRGGGGNQPQHF	TGTGCCAGCAGGGGCGGAGGGGGCAATCAGCCCCAGCATTTT
TRBJ1-1	TRBD1	once	TRBV18	CASSPPRGGLNTEAFF	TGTGCCAGCTCACCACCGAGAGGGGGCCTGAACACTGAAGCTTTCTTT
TRBJ1-5	-	-	TRBV6-5	CAGKGVFDQPQHF	TGTGCCGGAAAGGGGGTGTTCGATCAGCCCCAGCATTTT
TRBJ1-2	TRBD1	-	TRBV27	CASSLRQGYGYTF	TGTGCCAGCAGTTTACGACAGGGCTATGGCTACACCTTC
TRBJ1-3	-	-	TRBV28	CASSLNPVSGNTIYF	TGTGCCAGCAGTTTAAACCCAGTCTCTGGAAACACCATATATTTT
TRBJ2-2	TRBD1	once	TRBV18	CASSLGQANTGELFF	TGTGCCAGCTCACTGGGACAGGCGAACACCGGGGAGCTGTTTTTT
TRBJ1-5	TRBD1	-	TRBV15	CATSETGPTLRGQHF	TGTGCCACCAGCGAGACAGGGCCCACGTTACGAGGCCAGCATTTT
TRBJ2-1	TRBD2	once	TRBV5-1	CASSLPSGNNEQFF	TGCGCCAGCAGCTTGCCTAGCGGAAACAATGAGCAGTTCTTC